This TCR beta chain was retrieved from a study of T cells in Graves' hyperthyroidism and ophthalmopathy. Study-level findings and limits: Ophthalmopathy got predicted by the model a median about six months before its onset. Blood also showed most of the thyroid clonotypes that were expanded above 0.001.

A word on this clonotype: Its antigen is currently unknown.

From RNA transcripts, TCR beta CDR3 regions were amplified. An initial round of RT-PCR targeting the TCR CDR3 relied on the HTBI primer set. TCRdb passed the multiplex PCR reads through MiXCR, listing each CDR3 protein once. The sample lists under 350,000 distinct CDR3 sequences, 15% to 20% seen once, with roughly 49% in the top ten. The V end was cut by 0 bases, the J end by 8 bases, with 19 bases between. CDR1 is GTSNPN and CDR2 is SVGIG in the germline V gene (reference sequence). This CDR3 contains 15 residues. This chain links TRBV30 with TRBJ1-2, with D hard to call. The sequence came from a woman between 45 and 65 years old with Graves' hyperthyroidism. The specimen sequenced was blood. The CDR3 sequence: CAWSVLISRAGGYTF. CDR3 DNA: TGTGCCTGGAGTGTACTTATCTCTCGGGCGGGAGGCTACACCTTC.